Presented here are 21 T cell receptor beta chains from one specimen sequenced in a study of shared clonotypes between healthy human individuals. The method was immunoSEQ multiplex PCR; TCRdb's version includes in-frame clones alone and lacks a portion of them. Seen here are about 1.1 million clones, approximately 80% observed once, and the top ten hold about 0.89%. Sequenced sample: memory CD4+ T cells from PBMCs. Subset noted: CD45RA-negative fraction. The receptors here all came from a man between 18 and 35 years old in good health. Some clones in this sample may be carry-over from other donors' samples.

The chain joins TRBV9 to TRBJ2-1; 15 bases map to TRBD2. The CDR3 runs 20 residues. V trimming: 4 bases; J trimming: 1 base; junction bases outside the gene matches: 12. From germline, CDR1 is SGDLS and CDR2 YYNGEE. CDR3 sequence reads: CASSLSRTSGRALSYNEQFF. The CDR3 DNA sequence: TGTGCCAGCAGCTTGAGCCGGACTAGCGGGAGGGCCCTGTCCTACAATGAGCAGTTCTTC.

This chain connects TRBV6-6 to TRBJ1-2, with a weak D call TRBD1 (5 bases). Germline assignment: CDR1 MNHNY and CDR2 SVGAGI (reference sequence). V lost 6 bases and J 4 bases, leaving 12 bases between the germline ends. The CDR3 is made up of 13 amino acids. CDR3 nucleotides: TGTGCCAGCAGCTTCGGGACTCTCTATGGCTACACCTTC. It yields the protein CASSFGTLYGYTF.

The chain joins TRBV10-3 to TRBJ2-5; D tentatively fits TRBD1 or TRBD2 (7 bases each). The V gene's germline CDR1 is ENHRY and CDR2 SYGVKD. CDR3 length: 14 amino acids. The germline V and J ends were trimmed by 4 bases and 7 bases, with 16 bases remaining between them. The CDR3 loop reads CAISVEGASGTQYF. The CDR3 DNA reads as TGTGCCATCAGTGTGGAGGGGGCTAGCGGGACCCAGTACTTC.

The chain carries TRBV6-5 and TRBJ1-5; D is unclear. This CDR3 has 13 residues. Germline V gene sequence: CDR1 MNHEY, CDR2 SVGAGI. V lost 2 bases to trimming and J lost 4 bases, with 6 bases between them. Here the CDR3 reads CASSYRQNQPQHF. CDR3 nucleotides: TGTGCCAGCAGTTACAGGCAGAATCAGCCCCAGCATTTT.

The chain links TRBV28 to TRBJ1-2; D gene uncertain. V shed 4 bases and J shed 4 bases, with 16 bases lying between them. Germline CDR1 MDHEN, CDR2 SYDVKM. The CDR3 is 15 residues long. The CDR3 DNA follows: TGTGCCAGCAGTTCCCTGACCCGAGAGGGCTATGGCTACACCTTC. It codes for CASSSLTREGYGYTF.

The rearrangement links TRBV30 to TRBJ2-3; D uncertain. Germline CDR1 is GTSNPN and CDR2 is SVGIG (reference sequence). The CDR3 covers 16 residues. V was pared by 3 bases and J by 0 bases, with 16 bases between. The CDR3 DNA sequence: TGTGCCTGGAGCTTAGGGTCGGCGACTAGCACAGATACGCAGTATTTT. Translated: CAWSLGSATSTDTQYF.

The genes are TRBV7-3 and TRBJ2-1; 14 bases are shared with TRBD2. The junction had 6 bases not matched to a gene; V was cut back by 5 bases and J by 9 bases. The V gene's germline CDR1 is SGHTA and CDR2 FQGTGA. The CDR3 length is 15 residues. CDR3 protein: CASSPGLAGVGEQFF. For the CDR3, the DNA is TGTGCCAGCAGCCCGGGACTAGCGGGAGTGGGTGAGCAGTTCTTC.

This clone showed up just once. The chain couples TRBV5-1 to TRBJ2-1; D is unresolved. The germline V gene has CDR1 SGHRS and CDR2 YFSETQ. V was cut by 2 bases and J by 7 bases, with 16 bases left in between. The CDR3 runs to 15 residues. CDR3 DNA: TGCGCCAGCAGCTTCGACCCAAGAACGGAGAATGAGCAGTTCTTC. Protein: CASSFDPRTENEQFF.

This clone has a single count. A clone one base away is much larger, so this may be a read error. The same CDR3 can be traced to other DNA sequences in this sample. This chain connects TRBV28 to TRBJ2-7; 10 bases are shared with TRBD1. CDR3 length: 14 residues. V lost 4 bases to trimming and J lost 3 bases; unmatched junction nucleotides: 3. The germline CDR1 and CDR2 sequences are MDHEN and SYDVKM. The DNA of the CDR3 is TGTGCCAGCAGTTCCCGGGACAGGGGCTACGAGCAGTACTTC. It yields the protein CASSSRDRGYEQYF.

This clone appeared many times. The CDR3 DNA reads as TGTGCCAGCAGTTTATGGGCTAGCGGGAGAGGGAATGAGCAGTTCTTC. It is translated as CASSLWASGRGNEQFF. V is TRBV28 and J is TRBJ2-1; 10 nucleotides match TRBD2. CDR1 and CDR2 (germline): MDHEN, SYDVKM. Losses at the gene ends were 0 bases for V and 7 bases for J; bases not matched to a gene: 6. The CDR3 spans 16 residues.

V and J are TRBV6-5 and TRBJ2-2; the D gene could be TRBD1 or TRBD2 (5 bases each). The CDR3 is 15 residues long. Germline V gene data show CDR1 as MNHEY and CDR2 as SVGAGI. Between the trimmed V and J ends, which lost 8 bases and 6 bases, there was a span of 19 bases. The CDR3, as DNA: TGTGCCAGCCGCCACGGGGCTGGGTTTCCCGGGGAGCTGTTTTTT. Translating it yields CASRHGAGFPGELFF.

V usage is TRBV7-9 and J usage is TRBJ2-6, with D maybe TRBD1 (5 bases). Trimming removed 5 bases at V and 0 bases at J, with 17 bases between. The CDR3 has 18 residues. Germline CDR1 reads SEHNR; CDR2 reads FQNEAQ (reference sequence). DNA for the CDR3: TGTGCCAGCAGCCGAAAGCCAGGGTTTGGCTCTGGGGCCAACGTCCTGACTTTC. This sequence encodes CASSRKPGFGSGANVLTF. Supplemented by reference TRBV7-9 and TRBJ2-6, the full variable domain reads DTGVSQNPRHKITKRGQNVTFRCDPISEHNRLYWYRQTLGQGPEFLTYFQNEAQLEKSRLLSDRFSAERPKGSFSTLEIQRTEQGDSAMYLCASSRKPGFGSGANVLTFGAGSRLTVL.

This CDR3 reads CASSVDRQALNYEQYF. CDR3 DNA sequence: TGTGCCAGCAGCGTGGACAGGCAAGCATTGAACTACGAGCAGTACTTC. This chain connects TRBV9 to TRBJ2-7; TRBD1 aligns across 7 bases. Germline V lookup: CDR1 SGDLS, CDR2 YYNGEE. V lost 2 bases to trimming and J lost 3 bases; unmatched junction nucleotides: 11. The CDR3 totals 16 residues.

This clone was counted only a few times. Other DNA sequences within the sample encode an identical CDR3. This chain joins TRBV27 and TRBJ2-6; D is ambiguous. This CDR3 is built from 13 residues. The V end was cut by 5 bases, the J end by 1 base, with 3 bases between. Germline lookup yields CDR1 MNHEY and CDR2 SMNVEV (reference sequence). CDR3 nucleotides: TGTGCCAGCAGTACTTCTGGGGCCAACGTCCTGACTTTC. Encoded protein: CASSTSGANVLTF.

This chain uses TRBV5-6 with TRBJ2-5, with a tentative D call TRBD2 (6 bases). The germline V and J ends were trimmed by 10 bases and 7 bases, with 17 bases remaining between them. The CDR3 has 12 residues. Germline V gene sequence: CDR1 SGHDT, CDR2 YYEEEE. The CDR3 DNA reads TGTGCCCTAGGGGCGGGAAATGTGACCCAGTACTTC. This encodes CALGAGNVTQYF.

There are a few counts of this clone. The chain recombines TRBV6-1 with TRBJ1-5, with a tentative D call TRBD1 (5 bases). Germline-derived CDR1 and CDR2 are MNHNS and SASEGT. Trimming cost V 4 bases and J 5 bases, with 12 bases left between them. The CDR3 is made up of 14 amino acids. The CDR3: CASSARDRDQPQHF. The CDR3 DNA is TGTGCCAGCAGTGCCCGGGACCGAGATCAGCCCCAGCATTTT.

The chain combines TRBV28 with TRBJ2-7, with D possibly matching TRBD1 (6 bases). Trimming cost V 6 bases and J 6 bases, with 12 bases left between them. This CDR3 is 12 amino acids long. The germline V gene encodes CDR1 MDHEN and CDR2 SYDVKM. DNA for the CDR3: TGTGCCAGCAGAGACAGGTTCGGCGAGCAGTACTTC. It encodes CASRDRFGEQYF.

This clone was detected a few times. This sequence joins TRBV6-5 and TRBJ2-5; no firm D call. The CDR3 runs 15 residues. Germline-derived CDR1 and CDR2 are MNHEY and SVGAGI. Trimming stripped 0 bases from V and 4 bases from J, with 12 bases between. The CDR3 nucleotides read TGTGCCAGCAGTTACTCCTTCACCCGGCCAGAGACCCAGTACTTC. Residues: CASSYSFTRPETQYF.

The V and J genes are TRBV27 and TRBJ2-5, with D unclear. Germline values: CDR1 MNHEY, CDR2 SMNVEV (reference sequence). The CDR3 has 13 residues. With 4 bases removed from V and 0 bases from J, the gap between germline ends came to 6 bases. The chain's CDR3 is CASSYRDQETQYF. The CDR3 region has the DNA TGTGCCAGCAGTTACAGAGACCAAGAGACCCAGTACTTC.

The rearrangement uses TRBV7-2 and TRBJ1-1; 9 positions match TRBD1. V shed 5 bases, J shed 6 bases, and the junction held 7 bases outside the gene matches. This CDR3 contains 14 residues. Germline lookup yields CDR1 SGHTA and CDR2 FQGNSA. The CDR3 spells CASSPGQGSAEAFF. DNA for the CDR3: TGTGCCAGCAGCCCCGGACAGGGGAGTGCTGAAGCTTTCTTT.

The J gene is TRBJ2-1, the V gene TRBV11-1, with TRBD1 identical over 7 bases. The ends lost 1 base at V and 6 bases at J; junction bases unmatched: 3. This CDR3 has 14 residues. From germline, CDR1 is SGHAT and CDR2 FQDESV (reference sequence). The CDR3: CASSLEGAINEQFF. CDR3 nucleotides: TGTGCCAGCAGCTTAGAGGGGGCGATCAATGAGCAGTTCTTC. The full variable domain, completed using reference TRBV11-1 and TRBJ2-1, is EAEVAQSPRYKITEKSQAVAFWCDPISGHATLYWYRQILGQGPELLVQFQDESVVDDSQLPKDRFSAERLKGVDSTLKIQPAELGDSAMYLCASSLEGAINEQFFGPGTRLTVL.